A selection of T cell receptor beta chains follows, all from one sample in a study of control samples from healthy donors and cancer patients. The assay was immunoSEQ multiplex PCR, and TCRdb's table has in-frame clones only and misses some. The table shows about 88,000 clones, with approximately 93% occurring only once. The sample comprised blood. These receptors all stem from a man between 18 and 29 years old in good health. Each CDR3 is given with its conserved first and last residue. A D gene is named only where the DNA matches it firmly. Some rows mark clone size as missing; the rest say once, few, many or name a class of expanded clone.

j_call: TRBJ1-5; d_call: TRBD1; clone_size: -; v_call: TRBV7-8; cdr3_aa: CASTKTTGTGNQPQHF; cdr3_nt: TGTGCCAGCACCAAAACGACAGGGACGGGCAATCAGCCCCAGCATTTT
j_call: TRBJ2-5; d_call: -; clone_size: -; v_call: TRBV13; cdr3_aa: CASSLERVLGGRAGFPPRETQYF; cdr3_nt: TGTGCCAGCAGCTTAGAGAGGGTGTTAGGGGGGAGGGCCGGTTTTCCCCCCCGAGAGACCCAGTACTTC
j_call: TRBJ1-1; d_call: TRBD1; clone_size: -; v_call: TRBV14; cdr3_aa: CASSQWDRGGNTEAFF; cdr3_nt: TGTGCCAGCAGCCAGTGGGACAGGGGGGGGAACACTGAAGCTTTCTTT
j_call: TRBJ2-1; d_call: TRBD1; clone_size: -; v_call: TRBV30; cdr3_aa: CAWRGQGAPGGYYNEQFF; cdr3_nt: TGTGCCTGGAGGGGACAGGGGGCCCCGGGCGGCTATTACAATGAGCAGTTCTTC
j_call: TRBJ2-2; d_call: TRBD2; clone_size: -; v_call: TRBV7-3; cdr3_aa: CASSLPRSGRAPGELFF; cdr3_nt: TGTGCCAGCAGCTTACCCCGAAGCGGGAGGGCCCCCGGGGAGCTGTTTTTT
j_call: TRBJ2-7; d_call: -; clone_size: -; v_call: TRBV4-3; cdr3_aa: CASSQGRGTAYEQYF; cdr3_nt: TGCGCCAGCAGCCAAGGGAGGGGGACCGCTTACGAGCAGTACTTC
j_call: TRBJ2-3; d_call: TRBD1; clone_size: -; v_call: TRBV27; cdr3_aa: CASSLLGQLTDTQYF; cdr3_nt: TGTGCCAGCAGTTTATTGGGACAGCTCACAGATACGCAGTATTTT
j_call: TRBJ1-6; d_call: -; clone_size: -; v_call: TRBV18; cdr3_aa: CASSPQAGNSPLHF; cdr3_nt: TGTGCCAGCTCACCCCAGGCGGGGAATTCACCCCTCCACTTT
j_call: TRBJ1-2; d_call: -; clone_size: -; v_call: TRBV25-1; cdr3_aa: CASGGGVSGFITF; cdr3_nt: TGTGCCAGCGGCGGGGGGGTGTCCGGTTTTATCACCTTC
j_call: TRBJ1-1; d_call: -; clone_size: once; v_call: TRBV4-1; cdr3_aa: CASSPGGASSLEAFF; cdr3_nt: TGCGCCAGCAGCCCCGGCGGGGCCTCATCCCTTGAAGCTTTCTTT
j_call: TRBJ1-2; d_call: TRBD1; clone_size: -; v_call: TRBV6-6; cdr3_aa: CASSQGAEGYTF; cdr3_nt: TGTGCCAGCAGTCAGGGGGCGGAAGGCTACACCTTC
j_call: TRBJ2-3; d_call: -; clone_size: once; v_call: TRBV5-1; cdr3_aa: CASSFTNSADTQYF; cdr3_nt: TGCGCCAGCAGCTTCACAAACAGCGCAGATACGCAGTATTTT
j_call: TRBJ2-1; d_call: TRBD2; clone_size: -; v_call: TRBV7-9; cdr3_aa: CASSTSGTSSSNEQFF; cdr3_nt: TGTGCCAGCAGTACTTCCGGGACTAGCTCATCCAATGAGCAGTTCTTC
j_call: TRBJ1-5; d_call: -; clone_size: -; v_call: TRBV15; cdr3_aa: CATSYRASNQPQHF; cdr3_nt: TGTGCCACCAGCTACAGGGCGAGCAATCAGCCCCAGCATTTT